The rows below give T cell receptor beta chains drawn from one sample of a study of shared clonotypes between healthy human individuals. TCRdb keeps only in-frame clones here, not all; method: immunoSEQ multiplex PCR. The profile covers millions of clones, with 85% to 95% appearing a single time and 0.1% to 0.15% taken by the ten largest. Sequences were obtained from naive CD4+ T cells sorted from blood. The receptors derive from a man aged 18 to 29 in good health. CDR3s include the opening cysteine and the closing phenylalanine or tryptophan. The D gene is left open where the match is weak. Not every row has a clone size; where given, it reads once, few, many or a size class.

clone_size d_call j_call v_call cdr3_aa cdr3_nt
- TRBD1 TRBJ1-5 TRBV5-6 CASSLSGQGWNQPQHF TGTGCCAGCAGCTTGAGTGGACAGGGTTGGAATCAGCCCCAGCATTTT
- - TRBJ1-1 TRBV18 CASSDDRNTEAFF TGTGCCAGCTCCGACGACAGGAACACTGAAGCTTTCTTT
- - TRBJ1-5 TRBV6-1 CASSDLGGYNQPQHF TGTGCCAGCAGTGACCTCGGGGGATACAATCAGCCCCAGCATTTT
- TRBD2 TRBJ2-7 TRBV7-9 CASSPTTSGSYPEQYF TGTGCCAGCAGCCCCACAACTAGCGGGAGCTATCCCGAGCAGTACTTC
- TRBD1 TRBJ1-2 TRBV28 CASSLRWGQGSIPDGYTF TGTGCCAGCAGTTTAAGGTGGGGACAGGGAAGTATCCCGGATGGCTACACCTTC
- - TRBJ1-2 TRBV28 CASVATRLGGYTF TGTGCCAGCGTCGCAACTAGGCTGGGTGGCTACACCTTC
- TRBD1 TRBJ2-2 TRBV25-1 CASSEPGGPNTGELFF TGTGCCAGCAGTGAGCCAGGGGGACCGAACACCGGGGAGCTGTTTTTT
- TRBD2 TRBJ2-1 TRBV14 CASSQDLGLANEQFF TGTGCCAGCAGCCAAGATCTCGGACTAGCGAATGAGCAGTTCTTC
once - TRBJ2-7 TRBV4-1 CASSLGGSGTYEQYF TGCGCCAGCAGCCTCGGGGGCAGCGGTACCTACGAGCAGTACTTC
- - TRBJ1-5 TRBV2 CASSDDSLSNQPQHF TGTGCCAGCAGTGATGACAGCCTTAGCAATCAGCCCCAGCATTTT
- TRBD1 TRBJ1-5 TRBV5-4 CASSLVTGAFRSGNQPQHF TGTGCCAGCAGCTTGGTGACAGGGGCGTTTCGGTCTGGCAATCAGCCCCAGCATTTT
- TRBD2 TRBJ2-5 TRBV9 CASSVAGGHQETQYF TGTGCCAGCAGCGTAGCGGGGGGGCACCAAGAGACCCAGTACTTC
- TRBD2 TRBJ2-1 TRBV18 CASSPPNSLAGGINEQFF TGTGCCAGCTCACCACCGAATTCACTAGCGGGAGGGATCAATGAGCAGTTCTTC
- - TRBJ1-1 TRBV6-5 CASSRRALQNTEAFF TGTGCCAGCAGTCGAAGGGCACTCCAGAACACTGAAGCTTTCTTT